One and the same sample provided the 14 T cell receptor beta chains below, sequenced in a study of shared clonotypes between healthy human individuals. Produced via immunoSEQ multiplex PCR; TCRdb's table is partial and in-frame only. The table has about 2.3 million clones, just over 90% seen once. The sequencing input was naive CD4+ T cells from PBMCs. Subset denoted: CD45RA+ positively selected. All receptors come from a man between 18 and 29 years old in good health. Some clones in this sample may be carry-over from other donors' samples.

The chain couples TRBV6-5 to TRBJ1-2; D gene ambiguous. The CDR3 has 16 amino acids. Per germline, CDR1 MNHEY and CDR2 SVGAGI. Trimming pared 0 bases from V and 1 base from J, leaving 12 bases between. The CDR3 is CASSYSADSLNYGYTF. CDR3 DNA sequence: TGTGCCAGCAGTTACTCGGCGGACTCTCTTAACTATGGCTACACCTTC.

The gene calls are TRBV15 and TRBJ2-2; D not certain. The CDR3 length is 18 residues. The V end was cut by 0 bases, the J end by 2 bases, with 16 bases between. Germline V gives CDR1 LNHNV, CDR2 YYDKDF (reference sequence). The CDR3 region is CATSRDRASRFNTGELFF. CDR3 nucleotide sequence: TGTGCCACCAGCAGAGACCGGGCCTCCAGATTCAACACCGGGGAGCTGTTTTTT.

The chain has TRBV2 and TRBJ2-3; TRBD1 matches 8 bases. CDR1 and CDR2 (germline): SNHLY, FYNNEI. The CDR3 is 15 residues long. J gave up 6 bases and V 4 bases, and 9 bases lay outside the gene matches. Here the CDR3 reads CASSVGQGTRDTQYF. The CDR3 nucleotides are TGTGCCAGCAGTGTCGGACAGGGCACACGGGATACGCAGTATTTT.

The count of this clone is one. In DNA form, the CDR3 reads TGTGCCAGCATCCTCCGGGACAGTAACTACGAGCAGTACTTC. Its translation: CASILRDSNYEQYF. This chain links TRBV2 with TRBJ2-7, with 7 bases fitting TRBD1. The V and J ends lost 7 bases and 3 bases, in that order; junction bases with no gene match: 9. The germline gives CDR1 SNHLY, CDR2 FYNNEI. The CDR3 contains 14 residues.

The V and J genes are TRBV7-2 and TRBJ1-5; D may be TRBD1 (5 bases). Looked up from germline, CDR1 is SGHTA and CDR2 is FQGNSA. Trimming pared 5 bases from V and 5 bases from J, leaving 19 bases between. The CDR3 length is 16 residues. In nucleotides, the CDR3 is TGTGCCAGCAGCCTATCCGGGGCCACGTACTATCAGCCCCAGCATTTT. Translation gives CASSLSGATYYQPQHF.

The chain carries TRBV28 and TRBJ1-1, with D possibly being TRBD1 (5 bases). Germline values: CDR1 MDHEN, CDR2 SYDVKM. V dropped 7 bases and J dropped 2 bases, with 14 bases sitting between them. This CDR3 region has 14 residues. This CDR3 is CASNPGGVNTEAFF. Here the CDR3 DNA reads TGTGCCAGCAACCCCGGAGGGGTAAACACTGAAGCTTTCTTT.

The rearrangement joins TRBV6-1 to TRBJ2-3; 11 nucleotides line up with TRBD2. Germline lookup yields CDR1 MNHNS and CDR2 SASEGT. The J segment lost 2 bases and the V segment lost 4 bases, leaving 8 bases of the junction unmatched. The CDR3 sequence is 17 residues long. CDR3 sequence: CASSGGTSGPHTDTQYF. The CDR3 bases are TGTGCCAGCAGTGGTGGGACTAGCGGACCACACACAGATACGCAGTATTTT.

This chain uses TRBV29-1 with TRBJ1-1; 9 positions agree with TRBD1. Germline CDR1 is SQVTM and CDR2 is ANQGSEA. The CDR3 runs to 14 residues. V dropped 6 bases and J dropped 5; count of bases not matched to a gene: 10. The CDR3 region is CSVADPTGGTEAFF. CDR3 coding DNA: TGCAGCGTCGCAGACCCGACAGGGGGGACTGAAGCTTTCTTT.

J is TRBJ2-7 and V is TRBV11-2, with no clear D. Germline-derived CDR1 and CDR2 are SGHAT and FQNNGV. There are 17 residues in the CDR3. Trimming removed 1 base from V and 4 bases from J, with 20 bases in between. The CDR3: CASSLVGQRNPRYEQYF. The CDR3 DNA is TGTGCCAGCAGCTTAGTTGGGCAGAGAAACCCCCGTTACGAGCAGTACTTC. Together with reference TRBV11-2 and TRBJ2-7, the CDR3 gives the full variable domain: EAGVAQSPRYKIIEKRQSVAFWCNPISGHATLYWYQQILGQGPKLLIQFQNNGVVDDSQLPKDRFSAERLKGVDSTLKIQPAKLEDSAVYLCASSLVGQRNPRYEQYFGPGTRLTVT.

This chain links TRBV6-1 with TRBJ1-3; possibly TRBD1 for D (5 bases). The CDR3 sequence is 17 residues long. Trimming shortened V by 3 bases and J by 4 bases, and 19 bases separated the two germline ends. In germline, CDR1 is MNHNS, CDR2 SASEGT. The CDR3 protein is CASSDTNLRVSGNTIYF. DNA for the CDR3: TGTGCCAGCAGTGACACCAACCTCAGGGTATCCGGAAACACCATATATTTT.

CDR3 DNA sequence: TGTGCCAGCAGTGATCCCGGAGCGACTGAGAGGACTAGCTCAACCACAGATACGCAGTATTTT. Encoded protein: CASSDPGATERTSSTTDTQYF. The chain links TRBV2 to TRBJ2-3, with 8 bases that match TRBD2. V gave up 3 bases and J gave up 2 bases; unmatched junction bases: 22. The CDR3 sequence is 21 residues long. Germline V gene lookup returns CDR1 SNHLY and CDR2 FYNNEI.

J is TRBJ2-5 and V is TRBV5-1; D possibly uses TRBD1 or TRBD2 (5 bases each). The V gene lost 1 base and the J gene lost 7 bases, with 11 bases spanning the gap. CDR3 length: 13 amino acids. CDR1 SGHRS and CDR2 YFSETQ come from the germline V gene. CDR3 in amino acids: CASSLLGAGTQYF. The CDR3 nucleotides are TGCGCCAGCAGCTTGCTAGGGGCGGGGACCCAGTACTTC.

V usage is TRBV10-2 and J usage is TRBJ2-3; tentatively, D is TRBD2 (5 bases). Germline CDR1 is WSHSY and CDR2 is SAAADI. The V gene lost 5 bases and the J gene lost 2 bases, with 8 bases spanning the gap. The CDR3 extends over 13 amino acids. This CDR3 reads CASSRTYTDTQYF. In DNA, the CDR3 is TGCGCCAGCAGTAGGACTTACACAGATACGCAGTATTTT.

This chain connects TRBV29-1 to TRBJ2-7; TRBD1 or TRBD2 may be the D gene (5 bases each). The germline V gene encodes CDR1 SQVTM and CDR2 ANQGSEA. The germline V and J ends were trimmed by 6 bases and 6 bases, with 15 bases remaining between them. The CDR3 runs to 12 residues. CDR3 coding DNA: TGCAGCGTGTCGGGGAGAGGGGCCGAGCAGTACTTC. Translated, it gives CSVSGRGAEQYF.